A selection of T cell receptor beta chains follows, all from one sample in a study of T cell responses to AZD1222 COVID-19 vaccine. Repertoires were generated with immunoSEQ multiplex PCR, while TCRdb's copy carries only in-frame clones and drops some. The table shows fewer than 150,000 clones, with 86% occurring only once. The specimen was peripheral blood, collected 28 days after the second AZD1222 dose. The receptor source for this set is an adult who received the AZD1222 COVID-19 vaccine. Each CDR3 is given with its conserved first and last residue. A D gene is named only where the DNA matches it firmly. Not every row has a clone size; where given, it reads once, few, many or a size class.

j_call	v_call	d_call	clone_size	cdr3_nt	cdr3_aa
TRBJ1-5	TRBV6-1	TRBD1	NA	TGTGCCAGCAGTTGGGACAGGGGCAGCAATCAGCCCCAGCATTTT	CASSWDRGSNQPQHF
TRBJ2-1	TRBV7-8	TRBD1	once	TGTGCCAGCAGCCCGACCAGACAGGGCCATGAGCAGTTCTTC	CASSPTRQGHEQFF
TRBJ2-2	TRBV9	NA	NA	TGTGCCAGCAGCGTAGGGTTGGGGGATAACACCGGGGAGCTGTTTTTT	CASSVGLGDNTGELFF
TRBJ1-6	TRBV6-6	NA	NA	TGTGCCAGCGGGATAGCAGGGGCCGGGGTAGAATCACCCCTCCACTTT	CASGIAGAGVESPLHF
TRBJ1-2	TRBV5-3	TRBD1	NA	TGTGCCAGAAGCTTATCGGGGGACAGGGGACTATCCTATGGCTACACCTTC	CARSLSGDRGLSYGYTF
TRBJ1-5	TRBV19	NA	few	TGTGCCAGTAGTATAACGGGGTATAGCAATCAGCCCCAGCATTTT	CASSITGYSNQPQHF
TRBJ2-7	TRBV27	NA	NA	TGTGCCAGCAGTTTATCGGGAGGGGGAGAGCAGTACTTC	CASSLSGGGEQYF
TRBJ1-4	TRBV11-2	NA	NA	TGTGCCAGCAGCTCGACCGGGGGCCCTAATGAAAAACTGTTTTTT	CASSSTGGPNEKLFF
TRBJ1-4	TRBV5-1	NA	NA	TGCGCCAGCAGCTCCGGTTCAACTAATGAAAAACTGTTTTTT	CASSSGSTNEKLFF
TRBJ2-1	TRBV9	NA	NA	TGTGCCAGCAGCGCGTGGTACGGGACAAGCTCCTACAATGAGCAGTTCTTC	CASSAWYGTSSYNEQFF
TRBJ2-1	TRBV19	NA	NA	TGTGCCAGTAGTATAGTTACCTGGGAGTGGCAGTTCTTC	CASSIVTWEWQFF
TRBJ2-1	TRBV7-9	NA	NA	TGTGCCAGCAGCTTTCTTCCCCGGGACTCATTCTTC	CASSFLPRDSFF
TRBJ1-1	TRBV7-3	NA	NA	TGTGCCAGCAGCGTTCGGTGGGACACTGAAGCTTTCTTT	CASSVRWDTEAFF
TRBJ2-7	TRBV4-3	NA	NA	TGCGCCAGCAGCCAAGGGGAAAACAGGGCCTACGAGCAGTACTTC	CASSQGENRAYEQYF
TRBJ1-1	TRBV19	TRBD1	NA	TGTGCCAGTAGTATAGTAAACAGGGGGTCTGAAGCTTTCTTT	CASSIVNRGSEAFF
TRBJ1-6	TRBV7-8	NA	NA	TGTGCCAGCAGCTTCAAGGGGCCGAGGAGCTCCTATAATTCACCCCTCCACTTT	CASSFKGPRSSYNSPLHF
TRBJ1-1	TRBV6-5	NA	NA	TGTGCCAGCAGTTACGGGGGGCCCAACACTGAAGCTTTCTTT	CASSYGGPNTEAFF
TRBJ2-6	TRBV5-1	NA	NA	TGCGCCAGCAGCTTGGGTGGGACTGGGGCCAACGTCCTGACTTTC	CASSLGGTGANVLTF
TRBJ2-5	TRBV6-1	TRBD2	NA	TGTGCCAGCAGTGAAGGGACTAGCGTTTTAGAGACCCAGTACTTC	CASSEGTSVLETQYF
TRBJ1-3	TRBV5-5	NA	NA	TGTGCCAGCAGCTTGGGGCAAGTCTCTGGAAACACCATATATTTT	CASSLGQVSGNTIYF
TRBJ2-7	TRBV19	NA	once	TGTGCCAGTAGTATAGTATCGGACAGCTCCTACGAGCAGTACTTC	CASSIVSDSSYEQYF
TRBJ2-5	TRBV10-3	NA	NA	TGTGCCATCAGTGAGGGTTCGAAGACCCAGTACTTC	CAISEGSKTQYF
TRBJ2-1	TRBV7-2	TRBD1	NA	TGTGCCAGCATACAATCCGGGACAGAAGTCCTCAATGAGCAGTTCTTC	CASIQSGTEVLNEQFF
TRBJ2-7	TRBV28	TRBD1	NA	TGTGCCAGCAGCAGAAAGGACAGGGTCGAGCAGTACTTC	CASSRKDRVEQYF
TRBJ2-5	TRBV7-2	TRBD1	NA	TGTGCCAGCAGCTTTTTGGGCGGACAGGGGGGCATAGGAGAGACCCAGTACTTC	CASSFLGGQGGIGETQYF
TRBJ1-5	TRBV24-1	NA	NA	TGTGCCACCAGTGGCCAGAGCAATCAGCCCCAGCATTTT	CATSGQSNQPQHF
TRBJ2-7	TRBV7-9	NA	NA	TGTGCCAGCAGCTTAGCGTTGAGTCAGGGCGCCCACGAGCAGTACTTC	CASSLALSQGAHEQYF
TRBJ2-7	TRBV19	TRBD2	once	TGTGCCAGTAGTATTGGGGGGGTCGCCTACGAGCAGTACTTC	CASSIGGVAYEQYF
TRBJ2-1	TRBV25-1	TRBD2	NA	TGTGCCAGCAAACTTAGCGGGAGTTCCTACAATGAGCAGTTCTTC	CASKLSGSSYNEQFF
TRBJ1-5	TRBV14	NA	NA	TGTGCCAGCAGCACCCGACAGCCCTACCACAATCAGCCCCAGCATTTT	CASSTRQPYHNQPQHF
TRBJ1-6	TRBV9	NA	NA	TGTGCCAGCAGCCCCATGGGGGGGGGAGGCTCACCCCTCCACTTT	CASSPMGGGGSPLHF
TRBJ2-6	TRBV19	TRBD2	once	TGTGCCGGGAGGGTTGCTGGGGCCAACGTCCTGACTTTC	CAGRVAGANVLTF
TRBJ1-2	TRBV5-8	NA	NA	TGTGCCAGCAGCCTCGACAGTTATGGCTACACCTTC	CASSLDSYGYTF
TRBJ1-1	TRBV28	TRBD1	NA	TGTGCCAGCGGACAGGGGATGGCGGCTTTCTTT	CASGQGMAAFF
TRBJ2-1	TRBV6-7	NA	NA	TGTGCCAGCAGTTACTCAGACGCTCGGGACGGTTCGAGCTCCTACAATGAGCAGTTCTTC	CASSYSDARDGSSSYNEQFF
TRBJ1-6	TRBV19	NA	NA	TGTGCCAGTAGTATAGATGGTGCGGGGTCACCCCTCCACTTT	CASSIDGAGSPLHF
TRBJ1-5	TRBV28	TRBD1	NA	TGTGCCAGCAGTCCCCTGGACAGGGATGTGCATCAGCCCCAGCATTTT	CASSPLDRDVHQPQHF
TRBJ2-3	TRBV5-4	TRBD1	once	TGTGCCAGCAGCTCATACAGGGGGAGCACAGATACGCAGTATTTT	CASSSYRGSTDTQYF
TRBJ2-1	TRBV9	NA	once	TGTGCCAGCAGCGTATTTGGAACCTACAATGAGCAGTTCTTC	CASSVFGTYNEQFF
TRBJ1-1	TRBV29-1	NA	NA	TGCAGCGTTGAAGGCGTCATTAACACTGAAGCTTTCTTT	CSVEGVINTEAFF
TRBJ2-1	TRBV9	NA	NA	TGTGCCAGCAGCCCCCGGGTAGGGGCCTCCTACAATGAGCAGTTCTTC	CASSPRVGASYNEQFF
TRBJ2-5	TRBV13	NA	NA	TGTGCCAGCAGCTTAGGGGGACGGGAGACCCAGTACTTC	CASSLGGRETQYF
TRBJ1-1	TRBV27	NA	NA	TGTGCCAGCATTATCGGACCCGAAGCTTTCTTT	CASIIGPEAFF
TRBJ2-7	TRBV5-1	NA	NA	TGCGCCAGCAGCTTGAGCGCAGGGCCCTACGAGCAGTACTTC	CASSLSAGPYEQYF
TRBJ2-3	TRBV24-1	NA	NA	TGTGCCACCAGTGATAGTGACAGGAGTAAGTATTTT	CATSDSDRSKYF
TRBJ2-2	TRBV27	NA	NA	TGTGCCAGCAGTTCGTGGAACACCGGGGAGCTGTTTTTT	CASSSWNTGELFF
TRBJ1-5	TRBV7-8	NA	NA	TGTGCCAGCAGCTTATATATAACGGGCAATCAGCCCCAGCATTTT	CASSLYITGNQPQHF
TRBJ1-6	TRBV7-6	NA	NA	TGTGCCAGCAGCTTCTCGAGCTCCTATAATTCACCCCTCCACTTT	CASSFSSSYNSPLHF
TRBJ2-2	TRBV7-3	NA	few	TGTGCCAGCAGCTTAGGCCCGGGTCAGACCGGGGAGCTGTTTTTT	CASSLGPGQTGELFF
TRBJ1-2	TRBV6-5	NA	NA	TGTGCCAGCAGTTACAAATTAACAGGGTTGGAATATGGCTACACCTTC	CASSYKLTGLEYGYTF
TRBJ2-7	TRBV6-6	NA	NA	TGTGCCAGCACCGACGCCGGGGGACGTCACTACGAGCAGTACTTC	CASTDAGGRHYEQYF
TRBJ1-4	TRBV27	TRBD1	few	TGTGCCAGCAGTTCACCGGGACAGGGTAATGAAAAACTGTTTTTT	CASSSPGQGNEKLFF
TRBJ2-1	TRBV18	NA	NA	TGTGCCAGCTCCGGGACCATCGAGAATGAGCAGTTCTTC	CASSGTIENEQFF
TRBJ2-3	TRBV14	TRBD2	NA	TGTGCCAGCAGCCAAGATAGAATAGCGGGAGATACGCAGTATTTT	CASSQDRIAGDTQYF
TRBJ2-2	TRBV28	NA	NA	TGTGCCAGCAGTTCGGAGGCCGGGGAGCTGTTTTTT	CASSSEAGELFF
TRBJ2-2	TRBV6-5	NA	NA	TGTGCCAGCAGTTCCCCAAATACCGGGGAGCTGTTTTTT	CASSSPNTGELFF
TRBJ2-7	TRBV13	NA	NA	TGTGCCAGCAGCCTAACAGATGACAGTCATCAGTACTTC	CASSLTDDSHQYF
TRBJ1-2	TRBV19	NA	once	TGTGCCACCTCCCGGGTGCGCGGCGGCTACACCTTC	CATSRVRGGYTF
TRBJ1-2	TRBV4-3	NA	NA	TGCGCCAGCAGCCCGACCGGGACTCCACTAGGGCTATTAGGCTACACCTTC	CASSPTGTPLGLLGYTF